This T cell receptor (beta chain) was captured by sequencing in a study of blood T cell repertoires in COVID-19. Across the whole study: Samples taken during acute and convalescent COVID-19 were collected in the United States, Italy and Spain. PBMCs, B-cell-depleted T cells, or T cells provided the cDNA or gDNA that made up the material.

The germline V gene encodes CDR1 MNHEY and CDR2 SVGAGI. The CDR3 is 13 amino acids. Trimming removed 3 bases at V and 4 bases at J, with 9 bases between. Study processing details: Estimation of nucleated cell counts relied on the amplification of reference gene primers. Produced via immunoSEQ multiplex PCR; TCRdb's table is partial and in-frame only. The V and J calls and clone size are taken from that table; D and trimming were inferred from the DNA. Here the sample spans about 250,000 clones, approximately 86% being singletons. The rearrangement uses TRBV6-5 and TRBJ1-2; no definite D call. This sequence was found in a woman in her 30s with acute or convalescent COVID-19. Input material: peripheral blood. The CDR3 bases are TGTGCCAGCAGTTATGCGGGCCGCTATGGCTACACCTTC. Encoded protein: CASSYAGRYGYTF.